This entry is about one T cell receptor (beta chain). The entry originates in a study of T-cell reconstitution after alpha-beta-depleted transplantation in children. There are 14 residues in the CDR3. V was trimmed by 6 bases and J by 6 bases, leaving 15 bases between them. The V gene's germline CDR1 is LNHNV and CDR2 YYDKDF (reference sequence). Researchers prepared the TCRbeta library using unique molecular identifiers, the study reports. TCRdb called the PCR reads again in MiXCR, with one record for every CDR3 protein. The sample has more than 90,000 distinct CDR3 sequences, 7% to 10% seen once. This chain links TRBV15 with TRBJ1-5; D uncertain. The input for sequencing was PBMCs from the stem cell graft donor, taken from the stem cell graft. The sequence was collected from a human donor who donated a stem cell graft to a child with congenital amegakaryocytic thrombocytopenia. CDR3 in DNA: TGTGCCACCAGTCAGGTTTTTGAGGGTCAGCCCCAGCATTTT. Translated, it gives CATSQVFEGQPQHF.